The next 9 T cell receptor beta chains were all read from a single sample in a study of cytomegalovirus exposure and HLA in healthy donors. The PCR used 60 Vbeta and 13 Jbeta primers. The data were produced by immunoSEQ multiplex PCR, yet TCRdb's version contains in-frame clones alone and is incomplete. The sample yields roughly 150,000 clones, around 84% seen once. The material sequenced was PBMCs. The receptors were sampled from a boy under 10 years old in good health and CMV-seronegative.

The chain is built from TRBV27 and TRBJ1-3; D unclear. The CDR3 length is 17 residues. The V end was cut by 0 bases, the J end by 2 bases, with 14 bases between. Germline V gene data show CDR1 as MNHEY and CDR2 as SMNVEV (reference sequence). The CDR3 here is CASSLSSRIRTGNTIYF. CDR3 nucleotides: TGTGCCAGCAGTTTATCCTCCAGGATACGCACTGGAAACACCATATATTTT.

V is TRBV5-1 and J is TRBJ1-4; no reliable D call. Germline CDR1 and CDR2: SGHRS and YFSETQ. The CDR3 is made up of 18 amino acids. Trimming took 1 base from V and 1 from J, leaving 17 bases between them. CDR3 sequence reads: CASSLKSQLARTNEKLFF. The CDR3, as DNA: TGCGCCAGCAGCTTGAAAAGCCAACTAGCTAGAACTAATGAAAAACTGTTTTTT.

The chain links TRBV7-6 to TRBJ2-1, with 14 bases identical to TRBD2. CDR3 size: 15 residues. V lost 4 bases to trimming and J lost 7 bases; unmatched junction nucleotides: 3. Germline CDR1 reads SGHVS; CDR2 reads FNYEAQ. In DNA, the CDR3 is TGTGCCAGCAGCTCGGGACTAGCGGGAGTGAATGAGCAGTTCTTC. It encodes CASSSGLAGVNEQFF.

The gene calls are TRBV28 and TRBJ1-5; D gene unclear. Trimming shortened V by 6 bases and J by 3 bases, and 21 bases separated the two germline ends. The CDR3 has 17 residues. Germline V gives CDR1 MDHEN, CDR2 SYDVKM. The CDR3 DNA follows: TGTGCCAGCAGCTCAACGAGACGGACCGGGAACAATCAGCCCCAGCATTTT. Amino acids: CASSSTRRTGNNQPQHF. Full variable domain (outside the CDR3, taken from reference TRBV28 and TRBJ1-5): DVKVTQSSRYLVKRTGEKVFLECVQDMDHENMFWYRQDPGLGLRLIYFSYDVKMKEKGDIPEGYSVSREKKERFSLILESASTNQTSMYLCASSSTRRTGNNQPQHFGDGTRLSIL.

This chain joins TRBV28 and TRBJ2-7, with D perhaps matching TRBD2 (6 bases). V was cut by 6 bases and J by 8 bases, with 23 bases left in between. CDR1 and CDR2 (germline): MDHEN, SYDVKM. The CDR3 runs 15 residues. The chain's CDR3 is CASSPSPLTSSQQYF. CDR3 coding DNA: TGTGCCAGCAGCCCCTCCCCCCTAACTAGCTCCCAGCAGTACTTC.

The chain is built from TRBV19 and TRBJ2-3, with 12 bases fitting TRBD2. J gave up 0 bases and V 4 bases, and 5 bases lay outside the gene matches. The length of the CDR3 is 17 residues. Germline lookup yields CDR1 LNHDA and CDR2 SQIVND (reference sequence). The CDR3 sequence is CASSRRGTSGSTDTQYF. The CDR3 nucleotides read TGTGCCAGTAGTAGACGGGGGACTAGCGGGAGCACAGATACGCAGTATTTT.

This clone was counted only a few times. This chain uses TRBV29-1 with TRBJ1-3, with a possible D match to TRBD1 (6 bases). From germline, CDR1 is SQVTM and CDR2 ANQGSEA. The germline V and J ends were trimmed by 8 bases and 7 bases, with 21 bases remaining between them. The CDR3 spans 14 residues. This CDR3 is CSPTGGGPRNTIYF. The CDR3 nucleotides are TGCAGCCCCACGGGGGGGGGCCCTAGGAACACCATATATTTT.

The chain couples TRBV9 to TRBJ1-5, with TRBD1 identical over 9 bases. The trim removed 0 bases at V and 7 bases at J, leaving 5 bases unmatched. CDR1 and CDR2 (germline): SGDLS, YYNGEE. The CDR3 totals 15 residues. CDR3 DNA: TGTGCCAGCAGCGTAGCGGGGACAGGGTACCAGCCCCAGCATTTT. It translates to CASSVAGTGYQPQHF.

The rearrangement uses TRBV27 and TRBJ2-7, with D possibly being TRBD2 (5 bases). Germline-derived CDR1 and CDR2 are MNHEY and SMNVEV (reference sequence). Deletions cut 8 bases from V and 0 bases from J, with 5 bases between. This CDR3 is 11 amino acids long. CDR3 sequence (DNA): TGTGCCAGCGGGAGCTCCTACGAGCAGTACTTC. Translated: CASGSSYEQYF.